This T cell receptor (beta chain) came from a study of T cell repertoires in cytomegalovirus infection. Overall study context: The public TCR beta signatures pointed to both CMV infection and matching HLA type.

The CDR3 covers 16 residues. Germline values: CDR1 SGHAT, CDR2 FQNNGV. With V trimmed by 6 bases and J by 3 bases, 9 bases remained unmatched. As regards this clonotype: Its antigen is not identified.

General study results and limits: CMV-specific TCR beta clonotypes restricted by HLA-C dominated the ex vivo response. Carriers of CMV plus the relevant HLA were identified by cumulative public TCR beta family frequency.

TCRdb recomputed calls from the reads with MiXCR, one row per CDR3 protein. Of roughly 150,000 distinct CDR3 sequences in the sample, 15% to 20% were seen once. The source of this sequence is a human donor in good health (CMV status not recorded). Some clones in this sample may be carry-over from other donors' samples. Sequencing was performed on CD8+ T cells from PBMCs. The chain links TRBV11-2 to TRBJ2-1, with 9 bases aligning to TRBD2. The CDR3 DNA reads as TGTGCCAGCAGTAACATAGCGGGGGCACACTACAATGAGCAGTTCTTC. This translates into CASSNIAGAHYNEQFF. Filled out from reference TRBV11-2 and TRBJ2-1, the complete variable domain reads EAGVAQSPRYKIIEKRQSVAFWCNPISGHATLYWYQQILGQGPKLLIQFQNNGVVDDSQLPKDRFSAERLKGVDSTLKIQPAKLEDSAVYLCASSNIAGAHYNEQFFGPGTRLTVL.